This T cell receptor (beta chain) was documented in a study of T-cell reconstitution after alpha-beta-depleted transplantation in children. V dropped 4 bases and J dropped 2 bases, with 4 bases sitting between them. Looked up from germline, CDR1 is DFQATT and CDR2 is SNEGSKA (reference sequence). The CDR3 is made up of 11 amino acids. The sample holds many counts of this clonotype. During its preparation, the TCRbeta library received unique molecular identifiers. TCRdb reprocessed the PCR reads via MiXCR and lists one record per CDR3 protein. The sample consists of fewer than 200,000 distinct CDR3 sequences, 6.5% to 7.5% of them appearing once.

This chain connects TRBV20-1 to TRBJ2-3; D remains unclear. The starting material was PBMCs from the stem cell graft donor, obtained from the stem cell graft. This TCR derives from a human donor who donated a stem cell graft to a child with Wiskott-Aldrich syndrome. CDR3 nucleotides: TGCAGTGCTATCTACACAGATACGCAGTATTTT. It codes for CSAIYTDTQYF.